Listed below are T cell receptor beta chains from one sample, sequenced in a study of early T cells in non-severe SARS-CoV-2 infection. TCRdb ran MiXCR on the 5' RACE reads and lists one entry per CDR3 protein. The sample lists about 60,000 distinct CDR3 sequences; 20% were seen once. The sequenced sample was whole blood, obtained at baseline. All receptors come from an adult who was a healthcare worker with PCR-confirmed SARS-CoV-2 infection or an uninfected control (not recorded which). The CDR3 runs from the conserved cysteine through the conserved F or W. The D gene is left open where the match is weak. Clone size, where shown, is once, few, many, or a class for clones that have expanded.

>.|.|TRBJ2-3|TRBV24-1
TGTGCCACCAGTGACGCCCTCGGGTCGGGGGGCGGGACAGATACGCAGTATTTT
CATSDALGSGGGTDTQYF
>.|.|TRBJ2-1|TRBV15
TGTGCCACCAGCAGAGCTTCGGCCTGGGGGCAGTTCTTC
CATSRASAWGQFF
>few|.|TRBJ2-1|TRBV12-3/TRBV12-4
TGTGCCAGCAGGGAGTACAATGAGCAGTTCTTC
CASREYNEQFF
>few|.|TRBJ2-6|TRBV15
TGTGCCACCAGCAGAGAGGTGGAATCTAGCTCTGGGGCCAACGTCCTGACTTTC
CATSREVESSSGANVLTF
>few|.|TRBJ1-2|TRBV14
TGTGCCAGCAGCCAAGAATTTCGCGGCTACACCTTC
CASSQEFRGYTF
>.|TRBD1|TRBJ1-2|TRBV4-1
TGCGCCAGCAGCCAGGCGGGACAGATGGGCTATGGCTACACCTTC
CASSQAGQMGYGYTF
>few|TRBD2|TRBJ2-2|TRBV7-9
TGTGCCAGCAGTCTTACTAGCGGGGACCTCCCGAGATATAACACCGGGGAGCTGTTTTTT
CASSLTSGDLPRYNTGELFF
>.|.|TRBJ1-1|TRBV9
TGTGCCAGCAGCGGATCAATTGCTGGTGAAGCTTTCTTT
CASSGSIAGEAFF
>many|.|TRBJ2-7|TRBV9
TGTGCCAGCAGCGTAGGGGCCTACTCCTACGAGCAGTACTTC
CASSVGAYSYEQYF
>.|.|TRBJ1-3|TRBV5-1
TGCGCCAGCAGCCCGACTGGAGTTTCAGGCTCTGGAAACACCATATATTTT
CASSPTGVSGSGNTIYF
>.|.|TRBJ2-1|TRBV15
TGTGCCACCAGCGGGGGACCGAGGGATGAGCAGTTCTTC
CATSGGPRDEQFF
>once|.|TRBJ1-4|TRBV7-3
TGTGCCAGCAGCTTAAAAGCCCGAAGTGCTAATGAAAAACTGTTTTTT
CASSLKARSANEKLFF
>.|TRBD1|TRBJ1-2|TRBV6-2/TRBV6-3
TGTGCCAGCAGCCCGGCCGACAGGGAAGGCTACACCTTC
CASSPADREGYTF
>.|TRBD2|TRBJ2-3|TRBV5-6
TGTGCCAGCAGCTTACTCTCTAGCGGGGGGCCAGATACGCAGTATTTT
CASSLLSSGGPDTQYF
>.|.|TRBJ2-3|TRBV10-1
TGCGCCAGCAGTGAAGGAACCCGCTATACGCAGTATTTT
CASSEGTRYTQYF
>many|TRBD2|TRBJ2-3|TRBV6-1
TGTGCCAGCAGTGAAGAACTGACTAGCGGAGATACGCAGTATTTT
CASSEELTSGDTQYF
>.|.|TRBJ2-1|TRBV4-1
TGCGCCAGCAGCCAAGCTTCAGGGGCTGGGAATGAGCAGTTCTTC
CASSQASGAGNEQFF
>few|TRBD1|TRBJ1-5|TRBV6-6
TGTGCCAGCAGAAATACCGAACAGGGGGGCAATCAGCCCCAGCATTTT
CASRNTEQGGNQPQHF
>.|.|TRBJ2-2|TRBV6-2/TRBV6-3
TGTGCCAGCAGTCGTAGCACTAGCACCGGGGAGCTGTTTTTT
CASSRSTSTGELFF
>few|TRBD1|TRBJ2-6|TRBV10-3
TGTGCCATCAGCCCGGGACAGGGAGGCTCTGGGGCCAACGTCCTGACTTTC
CAISPGQGGSGANVLTF
>few|.|TRBJ1-5|TRBV4-1
TGCGCCAGCAGCCAAGATACCGGCCGGGGCCGGCAGCCCCAGCATTTT
CASSQDTGRGRQPQHF
>few|.|TRBJ1-1|TRBV9
TGTGCCAGCAGCGTAGAAGCCCGCCGGGACACTGAAGCTTTCTTT
CASSVEARRDTEAFF
>few|.|TRBJ2-1|TRBV7-6
TGTGCCAGCAGCTCAGGGAGCGGTGGGCCTTACAATGAGCAGTTCTTC
CASSSGSGGPYNEQFF
>few|.|TRBJ2-3|TRBV15
TGTGCCACCAGCAGGGGCGGGACTGGAGATACGCAGTATTTT
CATSRGGTGDTQYF
>.|.|TRBJ2-3|TRBV7-2
TGTGCCAGCAGCTTAGGTCCAGGAGGGGCCACAGATACGCAGTATTTT
CASSLGPGGATDTQYF
>.|.|TRBJ2-2|TRBV4-1
TGCGCCAGCACCCCTCAATCGGGGTTCGGGGAGCTGTTTTTT
CASTPQSGFGELFF
>many|.|TRBJ1-5|TRBV2
TGTGCCAGCGCTCCTACGGGTGAGCCCCAGCATTTT
CASAPTGEPQHF
>.|.|TRBJ2-3|TRBV12-3/TRBV12-4
TGTGCCAGCAGTTCGGACTCCACAGATACGCAGTATTTT
CASSSDSTDTQYF
>few|TRBD1|TRBJ1-4|TRBV11-2
TGTGCCAGCAGCTTATTAGGGACAGGGGTGGAAAAACTGTTTTTT
CASSLLGTGVEKLFF
>.|TRBD2|TRBJ2-2|TRBV7-9
TGTGCCAGCAGCTTAGATCTAGCGGGAGCCGGGGAGCTGTTTTTT
CASSLDLAGAGELFF
>few|.|TRBJ1-5|TRBV3-1
TGTGCCAGCAGCCAAGATAGGGTCAGCGGTCAGCCCCAGCATTTT
CASSQDRVSGQPQHF
>few|.|TRBJ2-5|TRBV3-1
TGTGCCAGCAGCCAAAGGGAGCAAGAGACCCAGTACTTC
CASSQREQETQYF
>.|TRBD2|TRBJ2-1|TRBV10-3
TGTGCCATCAGTAGAAGTCAGCTAGCGGCCAATGAGCAGTTCTTC
CAISRSQLAANEQFF
>.|.|TRBJ2-7|TRBV4-1
TGCGCCAGCAGCCAAGATTACGAGCAGTACTTC
CASSQDYEQYF
>few|.|TRBJ2-3|TRBV18
TGTGCCAGCCGCACTCCGGGAGCTACGCAGTATTTT
CASRTPGATQYF
>many|.|TRBJ2-3|TRBV5-1
TGCGCCAGCAGCAGAGGGGGGTTTACATCCACAGATACGCAGTATTTT
CASSRGGFTSTDTQYF
>few|.|TRBJ2-5|TRBV5-1
TGCGCCAGCAGCAGACTTGGGCGGATACAAGAGACCCAGTACTTC
CASSRLGRIQETQYF
>few|.|TRBJ1-5|TRBV19
TGTGCCAGTTCACATGTTAGCAATCAGCCCCAGCATTTT
CASSHVSNQPQHF
>.|.|TRBJ1-2|TRBV9
TGTGCCAGCAGCGCGGGAAGAGGCTATGGCTACACCTTC
CASSAGRGYGYTF
>.|.|TRBJ1-1|TRBV7-8
TGTGCCAGCAGCTTCCGAAGGGTGGAGACTGAAGCTTTCTTT
CASSFRRVETEAFF
>few|.|TRBJ2-1|TRBV9
TGTGCCAGCAGTGAATTGACTAGTGTCAATGAGCAGTTCTTC
CASSELTSVNEQFF
>few|.|TRBJ2-3|TRBV9
TGTGCCAGCAGCGTCACTGCGGGGAGCACAGATACGCAGTATTTT
CASSVTAGSTDTQYF
>.|TRBD2|TRBJ2-1|TRBV5-4
TGTGCCAGCAGCTCCCCGGCTAGCGGGGTTATACTGTACAATGAGCAGTTCTTC
CASSSPASGVILYNEQFF
>.|.|TRBJ2-1|TRBV30
TGTGCCTGGAGGGAACTCCGCAATGAGCAGTTCTTC
CAWRELRNEQFF
>.|TRBD1|TRBJ2-2|TRBV12-3/TRBV12-4
TGTGCCAGCACCTCAGACAGGGCGAACACCGGGGAGCTGTTTTTT
CASTSDRANTGELFF
>.|TRBD1|TRBJ1-1|TRBV7-9
TGTGCCAGCAGCCCTCCCGAACCACAGGGGATAAACACTGAAGCTTTCTTT
CASSPPEPQGINTEAFF
>few|.|TRBJ1-6|TRBV30
TGTGCCTGGAGTGTAAATTGGGGAGTTCGCTCCTATAATTCACCCCTCCACTTT
CAWSVNWGVRSYNSPLHF
>few|.|TRBJ2-7|TRBV30
TGTGCCTGGAGTTGGGGCACAGACAGCTCCTACGAGCAGTACTTC
CAWSWGTDSSYEQYF
>.|TRBD2|TRBJ2-5|TRBV30
TGTGCCTGGAAACTAGCGGGTCAAGAGACCCAGTACTTC
CAWKLAGQETQYF
>few|TRBD2|TRBJ2-1|TRBV5-4
TGTGCCAGCAGCTTGCCGGGGACTAGCGGGGGCAATGAGCAGTTCTTC
CASSLPGTSGGNEQFF
>.|.|TRBJ1-4|TRBV15
TGTGCCACCAGCAGAGATGGGGCCTTCCTCGGGGAAAAACTGTTTTTT
CATSRDGAFLGEKLFF
>.|.|TRBJ2-6|TRBV30
TGTGCCTGGAGTGTCGATGGGGCCAACGTCCTGACTTTC
CAWSVDGANVLTF
>few|TRBD1|TRBJ2-5|TRBV3-1
TGTGCCAGCAGCCCAACCGGGACAGGGTTGAAGACCCAGTACTTC
CASSPTGTGLKTQYF
>few|.|TRBJ1-5|TRBV2
TGTGCCATCTCAGGACATAGCAATCAGCCCCAGCATTTT
CAISGHSNQPQHF
>few|TRBD1|TRBJ2-7|TRBV5-4
TGTGCCAGCAGCTTCGACAGGGGTGAGCAGTACTTC
CASSFDRGEQYF
>.|.|TRBJ1-6|TRBV12-3/TRBV12-4
TGTGCCAGCGGGGCAGGCAGCTCCTATAATTCACCCCTCCACTTT
CASGAGSSYNSPLHF
>.|.|TRBJ2-7|TRBV20-1
TGCAGTGCCGGGTTATCCTCCTACGAGCAGTACTTC
CSAGLSSYEQYF